This T cell receptor beta chain emerged from a study of blood T cell repertoires in COVID-19. Across the study: Nucleic acid was either cDNA or gDNA, and it came from T cells, B-cell-depleted T cells, or PBMCs.

In the original workflow: Amplifying reference gene primers gave estimates of nucleated cell counts. TCRdb's copy holds only in-frame clones and misses some; the assay was immunoSEQ multiplex PCR. That table furnishes V, J and clone size, whereas the DNA furnished D and trimming. The data hold about 110,000 clones, with 72% observed a single time. With regard to this clone: Other DNA sequences from this sample encode an identical CDR3 as well.

The CDR3 has 13 amino acids. J gave up 4 bases and V 6 bases, and 3 bases lay outside the gene matches. The chain couples TRBV12-3 or TRBV12-4 to TRBJ1-5, with 7 bases aligning to TRBD1. Material: peripheral blood. The clonotype was recovered from an older woman with acute or convalescent COVID-19. The chain's CDR3 is CASRPGGNQPQHF. DNA of the CDR3: TGTGCCAGCAGACCAGGGGGAAATCAGCCCCAGCATTTT.